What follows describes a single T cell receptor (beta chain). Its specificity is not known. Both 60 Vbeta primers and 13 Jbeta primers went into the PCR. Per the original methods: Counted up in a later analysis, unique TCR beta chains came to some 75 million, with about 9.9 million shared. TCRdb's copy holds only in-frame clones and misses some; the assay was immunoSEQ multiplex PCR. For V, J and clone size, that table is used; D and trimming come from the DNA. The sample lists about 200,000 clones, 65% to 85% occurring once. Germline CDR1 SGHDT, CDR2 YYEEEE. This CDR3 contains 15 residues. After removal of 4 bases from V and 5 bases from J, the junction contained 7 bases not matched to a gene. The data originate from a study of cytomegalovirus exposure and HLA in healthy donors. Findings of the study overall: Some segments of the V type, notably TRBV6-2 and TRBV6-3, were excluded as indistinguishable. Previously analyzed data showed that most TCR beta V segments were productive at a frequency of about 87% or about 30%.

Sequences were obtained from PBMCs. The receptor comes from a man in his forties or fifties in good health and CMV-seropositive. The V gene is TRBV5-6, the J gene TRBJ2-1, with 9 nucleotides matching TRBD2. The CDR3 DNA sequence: TGTGCCAGCAGCGCCGGACTAGCGAAAGACAATGAGCAGTTCTTC. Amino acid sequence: CASSAGLAKDNEQFF.